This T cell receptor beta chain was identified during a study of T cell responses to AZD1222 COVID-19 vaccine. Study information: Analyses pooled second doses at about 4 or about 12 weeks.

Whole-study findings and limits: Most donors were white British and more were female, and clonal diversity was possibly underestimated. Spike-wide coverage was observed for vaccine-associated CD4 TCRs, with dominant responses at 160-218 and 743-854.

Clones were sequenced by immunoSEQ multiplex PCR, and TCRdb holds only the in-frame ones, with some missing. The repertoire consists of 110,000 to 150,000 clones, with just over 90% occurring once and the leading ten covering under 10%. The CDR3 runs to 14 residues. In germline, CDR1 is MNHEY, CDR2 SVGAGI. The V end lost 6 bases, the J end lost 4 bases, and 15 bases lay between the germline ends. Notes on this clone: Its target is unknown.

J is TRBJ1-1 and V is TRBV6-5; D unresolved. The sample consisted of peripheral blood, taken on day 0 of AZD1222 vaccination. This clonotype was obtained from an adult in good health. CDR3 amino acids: CASSPTHLGTEAFF. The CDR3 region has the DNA TGTGCCAGCAGCCCGACCCACCTGGGCACTGAAGCTTTCTTT.